This T cell receptor beta chain came from a study of patients and donors after allogeneic stem cell transplantation. TCRdb recomputed calls from the RT-PCR reads with MiXCR, one row per CDR3 protein. The data contain 25,000 to 35,000 distinct CDR3 sequences, nearly 7% of them singletons. The V and J ends lost 0 bases and 8 bases, in that order; junction bases with no gene match: 6. Germline CDR1 SGHAT, CDR2 FQNNGV. This CDR3 is built from 15 residues. This chain links TRBV11-2 with TRBJ2-1; TRBD2 matches at 8 bases. Material for sequencing was blood, either unsorted or a sorted T cell fraction (not recorded which). The receptor was derived from a human donor who was either an allogeneic HSCT recipient or a stem cell or donor lymphocyte infusion donor (not recorded which). It is not recorded whose cells these are; they may come from a transplant donor. CDR3 protein: CASSLERTSSDEQFF. Here the CDR3 DNA reads TGTGCCAGCAGCTTAGAACGGACTAGCAGCGATGAGCAGTTCTTC.